This TCR beta chain appears in the sequencing data of a study of blood T cell repertoires in COVID-19. For the study at large: Sample material is recorded as cDNA or gDNA derived from T cells, B-cell-depleted T cells, or PBMCs.

The CDR3 is 14 residues long. The germline gives CDR1 KGHSH, CDR2 LQKENI. V lost 3 bases to trimming and J lost 1 base, with 10 bases between them. Generated by immunoSEQ multiplex PCR, the TCRdb table keeps only in-frame clones and is missing some. This sample has around 210,000 clones, with approximately 85% found just once. V and J are TRBV18 and TRBJ2-7; D is possibly TRBD2 (5 bases). Source material: peripheral blood. This TCR derives from a man in his fifties or sixties with COVID-19, enrolled during active disease. Here the CDR3 reads CASSPREQSYEQYF. For the CDR3, the DNA is TGTGCCAGCTCACCTCGGGAACAGTCCTACGAGCAGTACTTC.